This is a list of T cell receptor beta chains from one sample in a study of blood T cell repertoires in COVID-19. The data were produced by immunoSEQ multiplex PCR, yet TCRdb's version contains in-frame clones alone and is incomplete. The sample gives 350,000 to 450,000 clones, 70% to 90% of which show up once; about 1.4% is in the top ten. The sequenced material came from peripheral blood. The receptors derive from a woman between 35 and 50 years old with COVID-19, enrolled during active disease. Both conserved end residues are trimmed from each CDR3.

cdr3_length | j_call | v_call | cdr3_aa
12 | TRBJ1-4 | TRBV7-3 | ASGQGTGNEKLF
11 | TRBJ1-2 | TRBV7-9 | ASSLIANYGYT
13 | TRBJ1-1 | TRBV5-6 | ASSSPGQANTEAF
11 | TRBJ2-2 | TRBV27 | ASSPRNTGELF
15 | TRBJ2-1 | TRBV7-3 | TSSPGRVLANYNEQF
10 | TRBJ1-1 | TRBV5-6 | ASSWRGSEAF
14 | TRBJ2-3 | TRBV6-6 | ASSSETSGGGDTQY
14 | TRBJ1-1 | TRBV5-1 | ASSNNWARENTEAF
14 | TRBJ1-5 | TRBV11-2 | ASSLEAAGGNQPQH
12 | TRBJ2-5 | TRBV6-5 | ASTTGAGGETQY
11 | TRBJ1-1 | TRBV28 | ASSFGGGTEAF
13 | TRBJ2-2 | TRBV6-5 | ASSQRTGDTGELL
15 | TRBJ1-3 | TRBV9 | ASSVVSGPGSGNTIY
11 | TRBJ1-2 | TRBV2 | ASSGQGNYGYT
14 | TRBJ2-3 | TRBV4-1 | ASSQDGRGFTDTQY
14 | TRBJ1-2 | TRBV24-1 | ATSDRNRGAGYGYT
14 | TRBJ2-1 | TRBV19 | ASSIYRGVTYNEQF
11 | TRBJ1-2 | TRBV6-5 | ASSFAGIYGYT
11 | TRBJ1-1 | TRBV15 | ATSRGQEFEAF
16 | TRBJ2-3 | TRBV5-1 | ASRRVRASGDSTDTQY
11 | TRBJ1-3 | TRBV5-1 | ASSFDAANTIY
12 | TRBJ2-7 | TRBV11-2 | ASSYVGGRAEQY